The T cell receptor beta chain described here comes from a study of T cell responses to AZD1222 COVID-19 vaccine. Study findings and constraints: Spike regions recognized by vaccine-associated CD4 TCRs spanned the protein, led by 160-218 and 743-854.

About this clone: Its antigen is currently unknown.

Clones were read by immunoSEQ multiplex PCR, and TCRdb kept only the in-frame ones, dropping some. Of about 140,000 clones in the sample, roughly 90% were seen once. The specimen was peripheral blood, collected on day 0 of AZD1222 vaccination. The receptor was isolated from an adult in good health.

In nucleotides, the CDR3 is TGTGCCAGCTCACCATCAAAGGGACTAGTTCTCACAGATACGCAGTATTTT. This encodes CASSPSKGLVLTDTQYF. The chain joins TRBV18 to TRBJ2-3, with 8 bases identical to TRBD2. The ends lost 2 bases at V and 2 bases at J; junction bases unmatched: 9. Per germline, CDR1 KGHSH and CDR2 LQKENI. This CDR3 contains 17 residues. The whole variable domain, remainder taken from reference TRBV18 and TRBJ2-3, is NAGVMQNPRHLVRRRGQEARLRCSPMKGHSHVYWYRQLPEEGLKFMVYLQKENIIDESGMPKERFSAEFPKEGPSILRIQQVVRGDSAAYFCASSPSKGLVLTDTQYFGPGTRLTVL.